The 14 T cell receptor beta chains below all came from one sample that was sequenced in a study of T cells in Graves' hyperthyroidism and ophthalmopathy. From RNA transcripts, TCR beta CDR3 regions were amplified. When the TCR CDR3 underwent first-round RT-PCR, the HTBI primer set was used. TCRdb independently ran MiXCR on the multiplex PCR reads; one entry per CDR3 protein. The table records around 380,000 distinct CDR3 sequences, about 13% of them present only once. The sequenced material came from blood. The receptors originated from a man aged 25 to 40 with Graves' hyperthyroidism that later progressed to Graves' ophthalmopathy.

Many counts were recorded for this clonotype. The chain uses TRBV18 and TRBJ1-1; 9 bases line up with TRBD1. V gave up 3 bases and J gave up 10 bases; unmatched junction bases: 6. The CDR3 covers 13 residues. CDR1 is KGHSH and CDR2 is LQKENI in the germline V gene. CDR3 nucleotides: TGTGCCAGCTCACCCGGGACAGGGAATTTAGCTTTCTTT. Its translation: CASSPGTGNLAFF. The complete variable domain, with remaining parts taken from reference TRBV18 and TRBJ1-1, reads NAGVMQNPRHLVRRRGQEARLRCSPMKGHSHVYWYRQLPEEGLKFMVYLQKENIIDESGMPKERFSAEFPKEGPSILRIQQVVRGDSAAYFCASSPGTGNLAFFGQGTRLTVV.

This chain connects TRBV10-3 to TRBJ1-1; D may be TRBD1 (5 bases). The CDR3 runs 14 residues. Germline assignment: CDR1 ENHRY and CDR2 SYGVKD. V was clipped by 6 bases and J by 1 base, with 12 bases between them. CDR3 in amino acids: CAIRGVNPNTEAFF. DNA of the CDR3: TGTGCCATCAGGGGGGTGAACCCGAACACTGAAGCTTTCTTT.

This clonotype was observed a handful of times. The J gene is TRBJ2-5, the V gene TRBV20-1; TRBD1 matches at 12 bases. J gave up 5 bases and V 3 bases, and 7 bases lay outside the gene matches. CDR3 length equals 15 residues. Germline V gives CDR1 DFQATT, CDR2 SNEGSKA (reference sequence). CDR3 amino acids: CSASDRDRGHETQYF. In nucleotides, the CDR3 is TGCAGTGCTAGTGACCGGGACAGGGGGCATGAGACCCAGTACTTC.

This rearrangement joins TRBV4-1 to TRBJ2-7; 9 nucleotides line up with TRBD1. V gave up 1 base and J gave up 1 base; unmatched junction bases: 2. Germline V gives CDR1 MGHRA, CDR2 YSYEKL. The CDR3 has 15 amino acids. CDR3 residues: CASSQGDRESYEQYF. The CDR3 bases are TGCGCCAGCAGCCAAGGGGACAGGGAGTCCTACGAGCAGTACTTC.

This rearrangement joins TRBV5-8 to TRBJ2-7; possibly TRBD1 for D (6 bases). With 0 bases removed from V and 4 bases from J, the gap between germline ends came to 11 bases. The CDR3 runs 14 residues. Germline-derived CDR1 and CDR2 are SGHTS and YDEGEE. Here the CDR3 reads CASSLEQGVYEQYF. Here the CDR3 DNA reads TGTGCCAGCAGCTTGGAACAGGGTGTTTACGAGCAGTACTTC.

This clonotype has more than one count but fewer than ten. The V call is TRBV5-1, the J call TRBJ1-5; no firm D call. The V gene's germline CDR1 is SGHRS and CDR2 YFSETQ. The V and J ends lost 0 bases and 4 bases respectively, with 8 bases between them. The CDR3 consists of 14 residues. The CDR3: CASSLGAENQPQHF. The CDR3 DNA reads TGCGCCAGCAGCTTGGGGGCAGAGAATCAGCCCCAGCATTTT.

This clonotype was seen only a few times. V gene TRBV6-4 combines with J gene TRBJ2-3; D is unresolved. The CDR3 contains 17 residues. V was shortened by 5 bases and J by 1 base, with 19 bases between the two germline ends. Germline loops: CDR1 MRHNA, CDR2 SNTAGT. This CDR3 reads CASSYPITRGGTDTQYF. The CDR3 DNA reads TGTGCCAGCAGTTACCCAATAACCAGAGGAGGCACAGATACGCAGTATTTT.

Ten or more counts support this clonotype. The chain's CDR3 is CASQRSGSTEAFF. CDR3 DNA sequence: TGTGCCAGCCAGAGGTCAGGGAGCACTGAAGCTTTCTTT. The V and J genes are TRBV12-3 or TRBV12-4 and TRBJ1-1; D might be TRBD1 (5 bases). The CDR3 is 13 amino acids. Trimming took off 8 bases at V and 4 bases at J, with 14 bases between the two ends.

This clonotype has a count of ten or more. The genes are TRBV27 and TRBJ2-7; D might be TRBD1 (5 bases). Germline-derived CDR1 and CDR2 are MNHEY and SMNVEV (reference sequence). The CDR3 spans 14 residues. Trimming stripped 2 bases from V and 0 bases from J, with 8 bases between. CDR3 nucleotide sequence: TGTGCCAGCAGTTTAACAGGCCACTCCTACGAGCAGTACTTC. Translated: CASSLTGHSYEQYF.

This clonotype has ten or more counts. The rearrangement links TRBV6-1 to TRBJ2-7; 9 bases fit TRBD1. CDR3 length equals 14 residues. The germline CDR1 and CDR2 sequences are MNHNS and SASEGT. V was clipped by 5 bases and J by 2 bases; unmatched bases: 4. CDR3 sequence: CASSWGQGPYEQYF. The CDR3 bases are TGTGCCAGCAGTTGGGGACAGGGTCCCTACGAGCAGTACTTC.

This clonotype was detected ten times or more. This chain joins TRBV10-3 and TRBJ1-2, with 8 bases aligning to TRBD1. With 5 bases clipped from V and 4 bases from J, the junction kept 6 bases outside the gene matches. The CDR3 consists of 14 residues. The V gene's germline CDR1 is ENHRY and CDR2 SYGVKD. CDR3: CAISPTGDGYGYTF. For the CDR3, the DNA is TGTGCCATCAGTCCGACAGGGGATGGCTATGGCTACACCTTC.

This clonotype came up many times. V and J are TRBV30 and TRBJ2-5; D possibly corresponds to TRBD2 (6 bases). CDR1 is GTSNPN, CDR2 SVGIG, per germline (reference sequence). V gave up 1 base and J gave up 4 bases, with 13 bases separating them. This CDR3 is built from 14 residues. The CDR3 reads CAWSGAPGGETQYF. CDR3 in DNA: TGTGCCTGGAGTGGGGCACCCGGGGGAGAGACCCAGTACTTC.

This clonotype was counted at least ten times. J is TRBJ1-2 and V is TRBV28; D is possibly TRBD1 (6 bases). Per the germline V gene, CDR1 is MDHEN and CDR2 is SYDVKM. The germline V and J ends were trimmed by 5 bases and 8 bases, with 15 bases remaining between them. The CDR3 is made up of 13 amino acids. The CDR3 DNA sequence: TGTGCCAGCAGTACTACAGGGTCGGGAGGCTACACCTTC. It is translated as CASSTTGSGGYTF.

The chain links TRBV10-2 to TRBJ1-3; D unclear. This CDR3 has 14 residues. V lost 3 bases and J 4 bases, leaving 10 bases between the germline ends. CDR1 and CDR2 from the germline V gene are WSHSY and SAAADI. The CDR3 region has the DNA TGCGCCAGCAGTGACATGGGAGCCGGAAACACCATATATTTT. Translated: CASSDMGAGNTIYF.